The next 11 T cell receptor beta chains were all read from a single sample in a study of blood T cell repertoires in COVID-19. TCRdb's copy holds only in-frame clones and misses some; the assay was immunoSEQ multiplex PCR. The table includes 15,000 to 20,000 clones, 87% detected once. What was sequenced was peripheral blood. Every receptor here comes from a man aged 45-65 years with active COVID-19.

This clone was picked up a small number of times. The chain links TRBV2 to TRBJ1-1, with D maybe TRBD1 (5 bases). Germline V gene sequence: CDR1 SNHLY, CDR2 FYNNEI. CDR3 length equals 11 residues. V lost 8 bases, J lost 7 bases, and 11 bases lay in between. CDR3 amino acids: CASGQTDEAFF. Written as DNA, the CDR3 is TGTGCCAGCGGGCAGACAGATGAAGCTTTCTTT.

V gene TRBV2 combines with J gene TRBJ2-7; 8 positions agree with TRBD2. V lost 4 bases and J lost 3; bases outside the gene matches: 5. The germline V gene has CDR1 SNHLY and CDR2 FYNNEI. This CDR3 is 14 amino acids long. The CDR3: CASSVGTSGYEQYF. The DNA for the CDR3 is TGTGCCAGCAGTGTCGGGACTAGTGGCTACGAGCAGTACTTC.

V is TRBV28 and J is TRBJ1-5, with a tentative D call TRBD1 (5 bases). Germline CDR1 is MDHEN and CDR2 is SYDVKM. The CDR3 spans 14 residues. Trimming removed 2 bases at V and 7 bases at J, with 12 bases between. The CDR3 reads CASSLQSGVQPQHF. For the CDR3, the DNA is TGTGCCAGCAGTTTACAGTCGGGGGTCCAGCCCCAGCATTTT.

The rearrangement links TRBV29-1 to TRBJ2-1; possibly TRBD2 for D (5 bases). Looked up from germline, CDR1 is SQVTM and CDR2 is ANQGSEA. V was cut by 7 bases and J by 5 bases, with 6 bases left in between. The CDR3 is made up of 10 amino acids. The CDR3 protein is CSGGHNEQFF. In nucleotides, the CDR3 is TGCAGCGGAGGGCACAATGAGCAGTTCTTC.

In its sample, this clone was seen once. The rearrangement links TRBV6-4 to TRBJ2-5; 10 nucleotides match TRBD1. Germline-derived CDR1 and CDR2 are MRHNA and SNTAGT. The length of the CDR3 is 15 residues. Unmatched junction bases numbered 4, after V lost 5 bases and J lost 1 base. The CDR3 spells CASSSGTGAQETQYF. The CDR3 DNA follows: TGTGCCAGCAGTAGCGGGACAGGGGCCCAAGAGACCCAGTACTTC.

The genes are TRBV4-3 and TRBJ2-7; TRBD2 matches at 9 bases. The length of the CDR3 is 16 residues. The germline CDR1 and CDR2 sequences are LGHNA and YSLEER. The V and J ends lost 0 bases and 3 bases, in that order; junction bases with no gene match: 6. CDR3 amino acids: CASSQEFSTSGYEQYF. CDR3 nucleotides: TGCGCCAGCAGCCAAGAGTTCTCGACTAGCGGCTACGAGCAGTACTTC.

The CDR3, as DNA: TGCGCCAGCAGCCCCTACCTGTCCGGAGGCTCTGGTACTGAAGCTTTCTTT. Protein: CASSPYLSGGSGTEAFF. The genes are TRBV5-1 and TRBJ1-1, with D uncertain. The CDR3 has 17 residues. CDR1 is SGHRS, CDR2 YFSETQ, per germline. Trimming removed 4 bases from V and 5 bases from J, with 24 bases in between. Full variable domain (remainder filled in from reference TRBV5-1 and TRBJ1-1): KAGVTQTPRYLIKTRGQQVTLSCSPISGHRSVSWYQQTPGQGLQFLFEYFSETQRNKGNFPGRFSGRQFSNSRSEMNVSTLELGDSALYLCASSPYLSGGSGTEAFFGQGTRLTVV.

This clone was seen only a few times. This chain joins TRBV25-1 and TRBJ2-7; perhaps TRBD1 as D (6 bases). V dropped 7 bases and J dropped 2 bases, with 15 bases sitting between them. Germline values: CDR1 MGHDK, CDR2 SYGVNS. The CDR3 runs to 14 residues. The CDR3 nucleotides are TGTGCCAGCAAGGGGGTGTACCGGCCCTACGAGCAGTACTTC. Its translation is CASKGVYRPYEQYF.

The V call is TRBV28, the J call TRBJ1-4; tentative D call: TRBD1 (6 bases). Germline V gives CDR1 MDHEN, CDR2 SYDVKM. This CDR3 spans 14 amino acids. V shed 4 bases and J shed 8 bases, with 14 bases lying between them. The CDR3 DNA reads as TGTGCCAGCAGTTCGGGACAATCAGGAGAAAAACTGTTTTTT. It yields the protein CASSSGQSGEKLFF. Drawing the rest from reference TRBV28 and TRBJ1-4, the complete variable domain is DVKVTQSSRYLVKRTGEKVFLECVQDMDHENMFWYRQDPGLGLRLIYFSYDVKMKEKGDIPEGYSVSREKKERFSLILESASTNQTSMYLCASSSGQSGEKLFFGSGTQLSVL.

The rearrangement links TRBV7-2 to TRBJ2-3; tentative D call: TRBD2 (5 bases). Germline V gives CDR1 SGHTA, CDR2 FQGNSA. V lost 0 bases and J lost 3, with 22 bases in between. CDR3 length: 19 amino acids. The CDR3 sequence: CASSLAYGGRADLTDTQYF. Here the CDR3 DNA reads TGTGCCAGCAGCTTAGCTTACGGCGGTAGAGCGGATCTGACAGATACGCAGTATTTT.

The rearrangement joins TRBV10-1 to TRBJ2-1; 10 bases are a match to TRBD2. The J segment lost 4 bases and the V segment lost 5 bases, leaving 8 bases of the junction unmatched. The germline V gene encodes CDR1 WNHNN and CDR2 SYGVQD (reference sequence). This CDR3 region has 16 residues. In DNA, the CDR3 is TGCGCCAGCAGTCGGCTAGCGGGAGCTCTGTACAATGAGCAGTTCTTC. Its protein is CASSRLAGALYNEQFF.